A single sample gave rise to the 14 T cell receptor beta chains below, sequenced in a study of multiple sclerosis patients with progressive multifocal leukoencephalopathy. Some clones are missing from TCRdb's copy, which holds only in-frame ones; the method was immunoSEQ multiplex PCR. The sample comprises around 30,000 clones, about 90% of which are singletons, and 1.3% rests with the top ten. Time point here: approximately 12 months of natalizumab therapy. The sample was PBMCs, taken from a patient treated with natalizumab. Source of these receptors: a human donor with multiple sclerosis.

CDR3 bases: TGTGCCAGCAGCTTTCCCTTAGAGACCCAGTACTTC. Residues: CASSFPLETQYF. V and J are TRBV5-4 and TRBJ2-5; no firm D call. The CDR3 spans 12 residues. Germline CDR1 is SGHNT and CDR2 is YYREEE (reference sequence). Trimming took 2 bases from V and 4 from J, leaving 6 bases between them.

The V gene is TRBV9, the J gene TRBJ2-3; tentatively, D is TRBD1 (6 bases). V lost 0 bases to trimming and J lost 1 base, with 12 bases between them. Germline V CDR1 and CDR2: SGDLS, YYNGEE. The CDR3 is 16 residues long. The DNA for the CDR3 is TGTGCCAGCAGCGTAGGACAGGTGTGGCGCACAGATACGCAGTATTTT. Translating gives CASSVGQVWRTDTQYF.

The chain couples TRBV5-6 to TRBJ2-7; TRBD1 aligns across 8 bases. Germline values: CDR1 SGHDT, CDR2 YYEEEE. This CDR3 spans 13 amino acids. V shed 5 bases, J shed 5 bases, and the junction held 6 bases outside the gene matches. The CDR3 reads CASSGQGTHEQYF. CDR3 DNA sequence: TGTGCCAGCAGTGGACAGGGAACCCACGAGCAGTACTTC.

The chain has TRBV4-1 and TRBJ1-5; no firm D call. Trimming shortened V by 4 bases and J by 0 bases, and 10 bases separated the two germline ends. Per the germline V gene, CDR1 is MGHRA and CDR2 is YSYEKL. The CDR3 covers 15 residues. The CDR3 nucleotides read TGCGCCAGCAGCCTCGGCTGGGATAGCAATCAGCCCCAGCATTTT. Translated: CASSLGWDSNQPQHF.

CDR3 residues: CASSFISRGAHGQETQYF. CDR3 nucleotide sequence: TGCGCCAGCAGCTTCATTAGCAGGGGGGCCCACGGTCAAGAGACCCAGTACTTC. The gene calls are TRBV5-1 and TRBJ2-5, with a weak D call TRBD1 (7 bases). V lost 2 bases, J lost 2 bases, and 22 bases lay in between. Per germline, CDR1 SGHRS and CDR2 YFSETQ. This CDR3 contains 18 residues.

The chain combines TRBV9 with TRBJ2-3; D is possibly TRBD2 (5 bases). The germline V gene encodes CDR1 SGDLS and CDR2 YYNGEE. There are 17 residues in the CDR3. Trimming removed 2 bases at V and 4 bases at J, with 20 bases between. The CDR3 here is CASSVAGIAIYPDTQYF. As DNA, the CDR3 is TGTGCCAGCAGCGTGGCCGGGATCGCGATTTATCCAGATACGCAGTATTTT.

The genes are TRBV5-1 and TRBJ2-3; D ambiguous. Trimming removed 4 bases at V and 2 bases at J, with 17 bases between. CDR3 length: 16 residues. Germline assignment: CDR1 SGHRS and CDR2 YFSETQ. CDR3 protein: CASSVAPLDTTDTQYF. The CDR3 DNA reads as TGCGCCAGCAGCGTGGCGCCATTAGATACCACAGATACGCAGTATTTT.

J is TRBJ2-5 and V is TRBV7-3; D is perhaps TRBD1 (5 bases). V lost 4 bases and J lost 5, with 11 bases in between. This CDR3 spans 13 amino acids. The germline V gene encodes CDR1 SGHTA and CDR2 FQGTGA. The CDR3 is CASSSGKGETQYF. CDR3 coding DNA: TGTGCCAGCAGCTCAGGGAAGGGGGAGACCCAGTACTTC.

The J gene is TRBJ1-2, the V gene TRBV2, with 7 bases identical to TRBD1. After removal of 1 base from V and 4 bases from J, the junction contained 3 bases not matched to a gene. Germline assignment: CDR1 SNHLY and CDR2 FYNNEI. The CDR3 has 14 amino acids. CDR3 coding DNA: TGTGCCAGCAGTGAAGGGGACAGAGGCTATGGCTACACCTTC. This gives the protein CASSEGDRGYGYTF.

This rearrangement joins TRBV6-5 to TRBJ1-1; a weak D match, TRBD1 (6 bases). The germline CDR1 and CDR2 sequences are MNHEY and SVGAGI. CDR3 length equals 13 residues. V dropped 5 bases and J dropped 7 bases, with 14 bases sitting between them. DNA of the CDR3: TGTGCCAGCAGTAGACAGGTGAGGGGTGAAGCTTTCTTT. Its protein product is CASSRQVRGEAFF.

The genes are TRBV5-4 and TRBJ1-5, with no clear D. From germline, CDR1 is SGHNT and CDR2 YYREEE (reference sequence). The CDR3 is 12 amino acids. V was pared by 0 bases and J by 4 bases, with 2 bases between. This chain's CDR3 is CASSLDNQPQHF. In DNA, the CDR3 is TGTGCCAGCAGCTTGGATAATCAGCCCCAGCATTTT.

The sample holds one count of this clone. V gene TRBV28 combines with J gene TRBJ2-1, with a weak D call TRBD2 (6 bases). Germline V gives CDR1 MDHEN, CDR2 SYDVKM. This CDR3 contains 16 residues. The V end lost 6 bases, the J end lost 0 bases, and 15 bases lay between the germline ends. CDR3 residues: CASSEWSGGSYNEQFF. The CDR3 DNA follows: TGTGCCAGCAGCGAGTGGTCCGGGGGCTCCTACAATGAGCAGTTCTTC.

J is TRBJ2-7 and V is TRBV7-3, with D possibly being TRBD1 or TRBD2 (5 bases each). The V end was cut by 5 bases, the J end by 0 bases, with 11 bases between. The CDR3 contains 14 residues. The germline V gene encodes CDR1 SGHTA and CDR2 FQGTGA. DNA of the CDR3: TGTGCCAGCAGCCCTGGGGGTTTCTCCTACGAGCAGTACTTC. The encoded protein is CASSPGGFSYEQYF.

The chain links TRBV15 to TRBJ1-2; no definite D call. CDR1 is LNHNV and CDR2 is YYDKDF in the germline V gene (reference sequence). There are 12 residues in the CDR3. Trimming took off 5 bases at V and 2 bases at J, with 6 bases between the two ends. CDR3 protein: CATSLQNYGYTF. CDR3 sequence (DNA): TGTGCCACCAGCCTACAGAACTATGGCTACACCTTC.